This T cell receptor beta chain was found in a study of CD8+ T cells in alopecia areata. Turning to the study itself: For 6 to 18 months, tofacitinib was taken, and 6 months off drug followed. Patients given treatment had severity scored by the percentage of scalp area affected.

Treatment: oral pan-JAK inhibitor, 5-10 mg twice daily. cDNA prepared by RNA extraction and subsequent reverse transcription served as the template for sequencing. Only in-frame clones appear in the TCRdb table, and some are missing; sequencing was by immunoSEQ multiplex PCR. The table has more than 200,000 clones, approximately 70% seen once. This TCR was sampled from a human donor with alopecia areata. The sequenced sample was CD4+ T cells sorted from blood, obtained at roughly week 45, from a patient treated with tofacitinib.

CDR3 residues: CASSQAGAGSSYNEQFF. The CDR3 coding sequence is TGCGCCAGCAGCCAGGCGGGGGCAGGGAGCTCCTACAATGAGCAGTTCTTC. V gene TRBV4-1 combines with J gene TRBJ2-1; tentative D call: TRBD2 (7 bases). The CDR3 is 17 amino acids. Germline V gene sequence: CDR1 MGHRA, CDR2 YSYEKL. V lost 3 bases, J lost 0 bases, and 15 bases lay in between.